This section outlines one T cell receptor beta chain sequence together with its context. Its recognized antigen is unknown. No base-level quality is on record; no much larger clone is a single base apart. Total RNA and DNA were co-extracted without cell sorting from around 20-30 mg of bulk tissue using the AllPrep DNA/RNA mini kit. Surgical resection was performed in China between late 2015 and 2016 on a few patients with histopathologically diagnosed primary liver carcinoma. Chronic HBV infection was present in the patients, and the patients were treatment-naive at sampling. Five spatially separated regions were sampled per tumor: superior, inferior, left-lateral and right-lateral poles, plus the tumor centre. Histology showed that every tumor sample contained more than 80% viable tumor cells. Fresh tumor and adjacent tissue pieces were bisected; one half was stored in RNAlater at -80°C, the other sent for histology.

This entry is derived from a study of tumor-infiltrating lymphocytes in primary liver carcinoma (dated by TCRdb to about 2017). Context from the whole study: Hepatocellular carcinoma (four) or combined HCC and intrahepatic cholangiocarcinoma (one) was present in the five patients, who were three men and two women aged 30 to 69 years. The five patients had tumors of stage T1-T3 N0M0, with maximum diameters ranging from 4.2 to 10 cm. Each sample produced roughly 3.65 to 7.5 million productive TCRbeta reads, and read depth showed no significant difference between tissue types. For each liver tumor, the study sampled five regions along with adjacent normal tissue and blood, and applied TCRbeta repertoire sequencing, expression microarrays and whole-exome sequencing. A total of about 35 specimens from 5 patients, comprising some 25 tumor regions, 5 adjacent noncancerous liver tissues and 5 peripheral blood samples, were covered by TCRbeta repertoire sequencing. To link TCRbeta repertoire diversity to the local molecular phenotype, the 25 or so tumor region samples were profiled with Agilent mRNA microarrays. Repertoires from technical replicates were highly reproducible, with mean shared-clone rates roughly 0.89 and correlation coefficients above 0.95.

Results and caveats for the whole study, not just this receptor: Only a few patients were included in the study, and the authors note that the findings should be validated in a larger study. Comparison of CD4+ and CD8+ T cell repertoires was precluded by the use of bulk unsorted samples. Consistent with antigen-driven expansion, pairs of tumor regions showed higher repertoire overlap (mean around 36%) than either tumor-adjacent pairs (about 17%) or tumor-blood pairs (about 14%). Only about 7.5-25% of top clones were present in all five regions of a tumor, suggesting spatial heterogeneity of tumor-infiltrating T cells. Only the TCR beta chain was sequenced, which likely underestimates true repertoire diversity because unpaired alpha chains were not captured. The top 250 clones accounted for a significantly greater share of the repertoire in tumors than in blood (p = 0.039).

Taken from cysteine to phenylalanine, the CDR3 has 14 residues. The read is trimmed to its CDR3 DNA, 42 bases read in frame from base 1. Trimming at the junction amounts to 3 bases on V and 5 bases on J, and the germline ends lie 10 bases apart. A constant-region primer and ProtoScript II reverse transcriptase were used to reverse-transcribe TCRbeta-specific cDNA from about 500 ng total RNA. The TCRbeta libraries were prepared through three rounds of nested multiplex PCR following a slightly modified ARM-PCR procedure. Each of the first two PCR rounds ran for about 10 cycles using multiplex TRBV1-TRBV30 forward primers together with a Cbeta reverse primer. Sample barcodes and Illumina adapters were attached in a final 25-cycle PCR using Deep VentR polymerase. Before sequencing, amplicons of 200-500 bp were gel-purified using a QIAquick gel extraction kit. An Illumina HiSeq 2500 was used to sequence the TCRbeta amplicons with 250-bp paired-end reads. The original methods were these. Trimmomatic v0.33 was used to quality-trim the reads, and FLASH v1.2.11 was used to merge paired reads so that full CDR3 sequences could be recovered. V, D and J germline segments were assigned to the rearranged TCRbeta sequences using MiGEC v1.2.1b. Clonotype statistics and Shannon-Wiener diversity indices were calculated with VDJtools v1.0.0. To reduce sampling bias, subsequent analyses other than the diversity analysis used only the 250 most abundant clonotypes in each sample. TCRdb reprocessed the public reads (quality trimming at Q25 with fastp, clone calling with MiXCR) and kept in-frame beta chains. Rows matching on CDR3 protein sequence are summarized as one entry with the most common DNA and genes. None of the V and J calls come from the authors' own analysis; TCRdb made them. The sample table shows approximately 20,000 distinct CDR3 sequences, and about 75% are seen once. The leading ten clones occupy over 35% of the sample.

Specimen: liver tumor tissue from sampling region 1. Explained via the paper, the cell subset or site label denotes: tumor region T1, superior pole. The chain is assembled from TRBV12-3 or TRBV12-4 and TRBJ1-4, with the D gene call left open. This TCR came from a young woman with primary liver carcinoma and hepatitis B virus infection. The CDR3 sequence is CASSFGVRNEKLFF. Read as DNA, the sequence is TGTGCCAGCAGTTTTGGCGTAAGGAATGAAAAACTGTTTTTT.